This TCR beta chain was identified in a study of early T cells in non-severe SARS-CoV-2 infection. Overall study findings and caveats: Clonotype matching in VDJdb favored anti-spike CD8 responses and did not capture private and CD4 specificities.

V lost 5 bases and J 8 bases, leaving 9 bases between the germline ends. Germline assignment: CDR1 MDHEN and CDR2 SYDVKM. This CDR3 is built from 11 residues. Unique molecular identifiers were added to individual cDNA molecules. TCRdb fed the 5' RACE reads into MiXCR, producing one record per CDR3 protein. This table has 80,000 to 95,000 distinct CDR3 sequences, around 16% appearing once. This clonotype occurred a few times. Its target is unknown. The sequence was obtained from an adult who was a healthcare worker with PCR-confirmed SARS-CoV-2 infection or an uninfected control (not recorded which). The source material was whole blood, sampled at baseline. The chain links TRBV28 to TRBJ1-2, with unresolved D. The CDR3 bases are TGTGCCAGCAGTCTCTCACGGGGCTACACCTTC. Translated: CASSLSRGYTF.